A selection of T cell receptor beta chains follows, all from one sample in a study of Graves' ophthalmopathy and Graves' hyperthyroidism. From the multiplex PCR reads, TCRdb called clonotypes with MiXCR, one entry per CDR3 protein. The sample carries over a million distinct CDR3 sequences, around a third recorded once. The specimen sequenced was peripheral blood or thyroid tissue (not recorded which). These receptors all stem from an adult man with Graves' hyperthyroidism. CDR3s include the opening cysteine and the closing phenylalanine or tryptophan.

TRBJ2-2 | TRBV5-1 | CASSLARRLPGELFF
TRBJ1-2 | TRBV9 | CASSPPEYGLNYGYTF
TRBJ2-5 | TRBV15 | CATSRGGASSPTTTPRGTQYF
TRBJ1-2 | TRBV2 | CASSEAKGTPLFGYTF
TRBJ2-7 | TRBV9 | CASSVGHLNSYEQYF
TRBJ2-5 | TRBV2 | CASRDRGGETQYF
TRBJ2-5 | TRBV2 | CASSSHWRGGETQYF
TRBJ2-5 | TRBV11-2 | CASSPPPGTSVSETQYF
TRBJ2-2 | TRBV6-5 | CASSSGSGRPWTGELFF
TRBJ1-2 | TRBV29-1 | CSVGMAGLYGYTF
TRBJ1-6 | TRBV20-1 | CSARTSGTGVSPLHF
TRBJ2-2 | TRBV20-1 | CSARKAGDGTGELFF
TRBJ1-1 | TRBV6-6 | CASSRGGAEAFF
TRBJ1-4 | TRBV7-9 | CATAWGANEKLFF
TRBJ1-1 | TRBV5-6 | CASSDRVMNTEAFF
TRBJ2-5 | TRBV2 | CASTSETLQETQYF
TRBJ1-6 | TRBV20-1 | CSVNDRELSPLHF
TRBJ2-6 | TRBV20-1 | CSAPRGGGYSGANVLTF
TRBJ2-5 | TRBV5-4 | CASSPRTGEAETQYF
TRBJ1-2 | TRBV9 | CASSADRGSSYGYTF
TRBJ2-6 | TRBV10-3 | CAVSGGAGTGANVLTF
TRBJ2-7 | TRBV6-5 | CASSYTNPEQYF
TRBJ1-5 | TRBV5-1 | CASSLGQSEGEPQHF
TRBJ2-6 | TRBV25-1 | CASGRTGSGANVLTF
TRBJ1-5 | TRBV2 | CASSEEARRDQPQHF
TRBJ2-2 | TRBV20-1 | CSARDLFRRGLNTGELFF
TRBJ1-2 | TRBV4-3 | CASSQRGGAGNTF
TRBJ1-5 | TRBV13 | CASSLGNLKLPQHF
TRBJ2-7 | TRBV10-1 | CASSGEEGAAYEQYF
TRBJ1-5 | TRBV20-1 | CSARGLGYAAQHF
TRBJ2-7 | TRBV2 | CASSPTSGGFPYEQYF
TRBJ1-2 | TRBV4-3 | CASSQDVAEYGYTF
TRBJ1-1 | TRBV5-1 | CASAGTGAPNTEAFF
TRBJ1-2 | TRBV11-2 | CASAGHLPGGYTF
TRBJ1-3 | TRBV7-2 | CASNDRASGNTIYF
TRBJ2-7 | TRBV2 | CAQGLHRTYEQYF
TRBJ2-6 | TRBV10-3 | CAISGGQGRGGANVLTF
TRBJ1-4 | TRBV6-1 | CASSEGFKVHLFF
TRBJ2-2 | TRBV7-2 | CASSEDRGRTGELFF
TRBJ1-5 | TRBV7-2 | CASSVGRGRPQHF
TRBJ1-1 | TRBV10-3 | CAISYTGVAFF
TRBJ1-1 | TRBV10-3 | CAISARPGTLNTEAFF
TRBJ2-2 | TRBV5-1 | CASSFQGADTGELFF
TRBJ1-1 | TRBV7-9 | CASSFADGTEAFF
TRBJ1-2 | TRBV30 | CAWSVGTGGNF
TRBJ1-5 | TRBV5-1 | CASRLDGYSNQPQHF
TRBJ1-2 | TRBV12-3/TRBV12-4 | CASSQRTGWFHGYTF
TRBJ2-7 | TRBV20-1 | CSARDLRALRAEQYF
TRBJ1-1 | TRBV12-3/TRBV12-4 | CASSLASIRKAFF
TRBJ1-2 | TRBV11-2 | CASSPGEGYGYTF
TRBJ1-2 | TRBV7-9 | CASFRATGRDYGYTF
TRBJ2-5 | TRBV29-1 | CSVAAGFETQYF
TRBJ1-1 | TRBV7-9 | CASNVGQGTTEAFF